This record looks at one T cell receptor beta chain sequence and its context. The antigen remains undetermined. The sample comes from a study of cytomegalovirus exposure and HLA in healthy donors. General study results and limits: Three chains tied to CMV proved CMV antigen-specific in vitro. Both high specificity and high sensitivity reportedly marked the classifier's diagnosis of cytomegalovirus status.

Data came from immunoSEQ multiplex PCR; TCRdb stores just in-frame clones and leaves some out. The top ten clones hold 2% to 2.5% of a sample with some 84,000 clones, approximately 91% of them seen once. This clonotype was sampled from a man younger than 40 in good health and CMV-seronegative. Source material: PBMCs.

The CDR3 nucleotides read TGTGCCAGCAGCTTGACAGGTTTCAATGAGCAGTTCTTC. Translating it yields CASSLTGFNEQFF. The chain is built from TRBV7-2 and TRBJ2-1; D may be TRBD1 (6 bases). Trimming removed 3 bases at V and 6 bases at J, with 9 bases between. The CDR3 extends over 13 amino acids. Germline loops: CDR1 SGHTA, CDR2 FQGNSA.